The 25 T cell receptor beta chains reported below all come from one sample, sequenced in a study of blood T cell repertoires in COVID-19. Only in-frame clones appear in the TCRdb table, and some are missing; sequencing was by immunoSEQ multiplex PCR. Of under 350,000 clones listed, more than 85% are singletons. Sequencing used peripheral blood. These receptors were collected from a man aged 40-50 years with acute or convalescent COVID-19.

The J gene is TRBJ1-6, the V gene TRBV5-5, with TRBD1 identical over 7 bases. Trimming removed 4 bases from V and 7 bases from J; junction bases left unmatched: 5. The CDR3 extends over 14 amino acids. Per the germline V gene, CDR1 is SGHKS and CDR2 is YYEKEE (reference sequence). This CDR3 is CASSQFRGNSPLHF. CDR3 sequence (DNA): TGTGCCAGCAGCCAATTCAGGGGGAATTCACCCCTCCACTTT. Full variable domain (missing parts from reference TRBV5-5 and TRBJ1-6): DAGVTQSPTHLIKTRGQQVTLRCSPISGHKSVSWYQQVLGQGPQFIFQYYEKEERGRGNFPDRFSARQFPNYSSELNVNALLLGDSALYLCASSQFRGNSPLHFGNGTRLTVT.

This clone has just one count. This rearrangement joins TRBV6-6 to TRBJ1-4; D gene unclear. CDR1 is MNHNY, CDR2 SVGAGI, per germline (reference sequence). V lost 0 bases to trimming and J lost 8 bases, with 4 bases between them. The CDR3 is 12 amino acids. In DNA, the CDR3 is TGTGCCAGCAGTTACTCCCCAGAAAAACTGTTTTTT. Its translation: CASSYSPEKLFF.

The chain combines TRBV5-1 with TRBJ2-3; 9 bases are a match to TRBD2. The trim removed 4 bases at V and 2 bases at J, leaving 8 bases unmatched. Germline-derived CDR1 and CDR2 are SGHRS and YFSETQ. CDR3 length: 16 amino acids. Here the CDR3 DNA reads TGCGCCAGCAGCGGGTGGAGCGGGGGGATCACAGATACGCAGTATTTT. This sequence encodes CASSGWSGGITDTQYF.

The chain is built from TRBV2 and TRBJ1-1; maybe TRBD1 (6 bases). From germline, CDR1 is SNHLY and CDR2 FYNNEI. The length of the CDR3 is 15 residues. Deletions cut 4 bases from V and 4 bases from J, with 16 bases between. This CDR3 reads CASSGTAGAGTEAFF. In DNA, the CDR3 is TGTGCCAGCAGTGGCACGGCAGGGGCTGGCACTGAAGCTTTCTTT.

The rearrangement links TRBV10-2 to TRBJ1-6; 7 nucleotides align to TRBD1. V lost 3 bases and J lost 7; bases outside the gene matches: 9. The CDR3 runs to 16 residues. Germline loops: CDR1 WSHSY, CDR2 SAAADI. The CDR3 is CASSERQGLWNSPLHF. The CDR3 region has the DNA TGCGCCAGCAGTGAACGACAGGGATTGTGGAATTCACCCCTCCACTTT.

This chain connects TRBV5-6 to TRBJ1-5, with TRBD1 matching over 7 bases. Looked up from germline, CDR1 is SGHDT and CDR2 is YYEEEE. CDR3 length equals 17 residues. The J segment lost 0 bases and the V segment lost 2 bases, leaving 8 bases of the junction unmatched. CDR3 residues: CASSFRQGRYSNQPQHF. CDR3 coding DNA: TGTGCCAGCAGCTTCCGACAGGGCCGATATAGCAATCAGCCCCAGCATTTT.

The gene calls are TRBV5-1 and TRBJ2-1; 8 bases map to TRBD1. Germline V gene lookup returns CDR1 SGHRS and CDR2 YFSETQ. This CDR3 has 17 residues. V shed 0 bases, J shed 4 bases, and the junction held 9 bases outside the gene matches. Here the CDR3 reads CASSLDPTGGKYNEQFF. The CDR3, as DNA: TGCGCCAGCAGCTTGGATCCAACAGGGGGGAAATACAATGAGCAGTTCTTC.

The chain is built from TRBV10-1 and TRBJ2-3, with 11 bases identical to TRBD2. The junction had 5 bases not matched to a gene; V was cut back by 6 bases and J by 3 bases. Germline CDR1 WNHNN, CDR2 SYGVQD (reference sequence). The CDR3 spans 15 residues. CDR3 sequence: CASSPTSGGTDTQYF. The CDR3 region has the DNA TGCGCCAGCAGCCCAACTAGCGGGGGAACAGATACGCAGTATTTT.

The DNA for the CDR3 is TGTGCCAGCAGCCCCCCCTCTCAGCCCCAGCATTTT. This encodes CASSPPSQPQHF. This chain links TRBV6-6 with TRBJ1-5; D not resolved. The CDR3 extends over 12 amino acids. Germline V gene data show CDR1 as MNHNY and CDR2 as SVGAGI (reference sequence). Trimming removed 6 bases at V and 6 bases at J, with 9 bases between.

This rearrangement joins TRBV5-1 to TRBJ1-1; D ambiguous. This CDR3 contains 15 residues. V was clipped by 4 bases and J by 5 bases, with 18 bases between them. Germline values: CDR1 SGHRS, CDR2 YFSETQ. DNA of the CDR3: TGCGCCAGCAGCCGCGGCGGGCGGGTAGAGACTGAAGCTTTCTTT. Protein sequence: CASSRGGRVETEAFF.

The chain links TRBV3-1 (or the pseudogene TRBV3-2) to TRBJ1-1; no clear D. V lost 1 base to trimming and J lost 9 bases, with 9 bases between them. In germline, CDR1 is LGHDT, CDR2 YNNKEL (reference sequence). The CDR3 spans 12 residues. CDR3 in DNA: TGTGCCAGCAGCCAAGGCGATCACCAAGCTTTCTTT. This codes for CASSQGDHQAFF.

For the CDR3, the DNA is TGTGCCAGCAGTACATCCGGGACAGGGGGCTATGGCTACACCTTC. Its translation is CASSTSGTGGYGYTF. J is TRBJ1-2 and V is TRBV3-1 (or the pseudogene TRBV3-2); 11 bases are shared with TRBD1. The CDR3 has 15 amino acids. Looked up from germline, CDR1 is LGHDT and CDR2 is YNNKEL (reference sequence). Trimming at V came to 6 bases and at J to 4 bases, leaving 7 bases not matched to a gene.

J is TRBJ2-7 and V is TRBV27; 7 bases agree with TRBD1. J lost 4 bases, V lost 4 bases, and 4 bases had no gene match. Per the germline V gene, CDR1 is MNHEY and CDR2 is SMNVEV (reference sequence). This CDR3 spans 13 amino acids. Here the CDR3 DNA reads TGTGCCAGCAGTTACAGGGGAAGGTACGAGCAGTACTTC. Protein: CASSYRGRYEQYF.

The J gene is TRBJ2-7, the V gene TRBV11-2, with TRBD1 as a possible D gene (6 bases). From germline, CDR1 is SGHAT and CDR2 FQNNGV. This CDR3 has 15 residues. V dropped 6 bases and J dropped 2 bases, with 17 bases sitting between them. The CDR3 region is CASSLVRGNAYEQYF. The CDR3 nucleotides are TGTGCCAGCAGTCTCGTGAGGGGGAATGCCTACGAGCAGTACTTC. The full variable domain, with the rest looked up from reference TRBV11-2 and TRBJ2-7, is EAGVAQSPRYKIIEKRQSVAFWCNPISGHATLYWYQQILGQGPKLLIQFQNNGVVDDSQLPKDRFSAERLKGVDSTLKIQPAKLEDSAVYLCASSLVRGNAYEQYFGPGTRLTVT.

This sequence joins TRBV10-1 and TRBJ2-7, with 11 bases that match TRBD2. Germline values: CDR1 WNHNN, CDR2 SYGVQD (reference sequence). CDR3 length equals 13 residues. V lost 10 bases, J lost 6 bases, and 8 bases stayed unmatched. The CDR3 is CATNTGLAGEQYF. The CDR3 DNA is TGCGCCACGAATACCGGACTAGCGGGCGAGCAGTACTTC.

This chain links TRBV6-1 with TRBJ2-7; perhaps TRBD1 as D (5 bases). V shed 3 bases and J shed 0 bases, with 12 bases lying between them. This CDR3 region has 15 residues. Germline-derived CDR1 and CDR2 are MNHNS and SASEGT. CDR3 nucleotide sequence: TGTGCCAGCAGTGACAGGGTCTTAAGCTCCTACGAGCAGTACTTC. Residues: CASSDRVLSSYEQYF.

This chain links TRBV6-1 with TRBJ2-4; 11 bases fit TRBD2. V lost 2 bases, J lost 5 bases, and 2 bases stayed unmatched. This CDR3 spans 15 amino acids. CDR1 MNHNS and CDR2 SASEGT come from the germline V gene. As DNA, the CDR3 is TGTGCCAGCAGTGAACTAGCGGGGGGAGAAAACATTCAGTACTTC. Residues: CASSELAGGENIQYF.

This clone was observed a few times. The gene calls are TRBV5-4 and TRBJ2-2, with 8 positions matching TRBD1. Germline values: CDR1 SGHNT, CDR2 YYREEE (reference sequence). J lost 4 bases, V lost 1 base, and 3 bases had no gene match. The CDR3 contains 15 residues. CDR3 loop: CASSLQGAGTGELFF. Here the CDR3 DNA reads TGTGCCAGCAGCTTGCAGGGGGCAGGCACCGGGGAGCTGTTTTTT.

This chain links TRBV6-1 with TRBJ2-7; 7 bases agree with TRBD2. Germline V gene sequence: CDR1 MNHNS, CDR2 SASEGT. The CDR3 is 14 amino acids. V gave up 3 bases and J gave up 6 bases; unmatched junction bases: 8. The CDR3 nucleotides read TGTGCCAGCAGTGATGGCAGGGACTACTCCGAGCAGTACTTC. This encodes CASSDGRDYSEQYF.

The chain's CDR3 is CASSSQGFLLHNEQFF. In DNA form, the CDR3 reads TGTGCCAGCAGCTCACAGGGATTCCTTCTTCACAATGAGCAGTTCTTC. The chain joins TRBV11-2 to TRBJ2-1; weak D call: TRBD1 (6 bases). V shed 4 bases and J shed 5 bases, with 18 bases lying between them. The CDR3 contains 16 residues. Germline CDR1 reads SGHAT; CDR2 reads FQNNGV.

J is TRBJ1-4 and V is TRBV5-6, with D possibly matching TRBD1 (5 bases). V was clipped by 3 bases and J by 5 bases, with 11 bases between them. Germline V gene sequence: CDR1 SGHDT, CDR2 YYEEEE. This CDR3 is 14 amino acids long. DNA for the CDR3: TGTGCCAGCAGCTCCGGACACGTAAATGAAAAACTGTTTTTT. Protein product: CASSSGHVNEKLFF.

The chain has TRBV6-5 and TRBJ1-5, with 9 nucleotides matching TRBD1. Looked up from germline, CDR1 is MNHEY and CDR2 is SVGAGI. The length of the CDR3 is 14 residues. The junction had 7 bases not matched to a gene; V was cut back by 4 bases and J by 9 bases. In DNA form, the CDR3 reads TGTGCCAGCAGTTCCACAGGGGGCTTGTGGCCCCAGCATTTT. Its translation is CASSSTGGLWPQHF.

The chain combines TRBV12-3 or TRBV12-4 with TRBJ2-2; D unclear. The CDR3 has 11 amino acids. Between the trimmed V and J ends, which lost 3 bases and 9 bases, there was a span of 5 bases. The CDR3 loop reads CASSLRRELFF. CDR3 sequence (DNA): TGTGCCAGCAGTTTGAGGCGGGAGCTGTTTTTT.

The chain joins TRBV19 to TRBJ1-6; TRBD1 matches at 9 bases. J lost 8 bases, V lost 8 bases, and 4 bases had no gene match. The CDR3 spans 13 residues. The germline V gene has CDR1 LNHDA and CDR2 SQIVND (reference sequence). The CDR3 DNA reads TGTGCCAGTGAGGGACAGGGTCATTCACCCCTCCACTTT. This encodes CASEGQGHSPLHF.

The chain joins TRBV19 to TRBJ1-5; tentative D call: TRBD1 (5 bases). There are 15 residues in the CDR3. Trimming pared 0 bases from V and 1 base from J, leaving 7 bases between. The V gene's germline CDR1 is LNHDA and CDR2 SQIVND (reference sequence). This chain's CDR3 is CASSIEGVSNQPQHF. The CDR3 DNA sequence: TGTGCCAGTAGTATAGAAGGGGTGAGCAATCAGCCCCAGCATTTT. Using reference TRBV19 and TRBJ1-5 for the parts outside the CDR3, the full variable domain is DGGITQSPKYLFRKEGQNVTLSCEQNLNHDAMYWYRQDPGQGLRLIYYSQIVNDFQKGDIAEGYSVSREKKESFPLTVTSAQKNPTAFYLCASSIEGVSNQPQHFGDGTRLSIL.